These T cell receptor beta chains were read from a single sample in a study of CD8+ T cells in alopecia areata. Here immunoSEQ multiplex PCR was the method, and the copy in TCRdb shows in-frame clones only, minus some. Found here are 150,000 to 180,000 clones, about 53% of them singletons; the top ten hold approximately 20%. The specimen was CD8+ T cells sorted from blood, collected at week 0. Source of these receptors: a human donor with alopecia areata. Both conserved end residues are part of each CDR3. Fields, in order: clone size, D gene, J gene, V gene, CDR3 DNA, CDR3 protein. The D gene is left open where the match is weak. Size is omitted from some rows. Given values are once, few, many or a class for expanded clones.

clone size: few
D gene: NA
J gene: TRBJ1-1
V gene: TRBV29-1
CDR3 DNA: TGCAGCGTTGAGTGGGGTACTGAAGCTTTCTTT
CDR3 protein: CSVEWGTEAFF

clone size: NA
D gene: NA
J gene: TRBJ2-2
V gene: TRBV5-1
CDR3 DNA: TGCGCCAGCGCCCCCAGTTTTGCCTGGGAGCTGTTTTTT
CDR3 protein: CASAPSFAWELFF

clone size: NA
D gene: NA
J gene: TRBJ2-7
V gene: TRBV4-1
CDR3 DNA: TGCGCCAGCTCCTCCGCGGCCTCCACCTCCTACGAGCAGTACTTC
CDR3 protein: CASSSAASTSYEQYF

clone size: few
D gene: TRBD2
J gene: TRBJ2-1
V gene: TRBV6-5
CDR3 DNA: TGTGCCAGCAGTATAGCGGGGCCTCACAATGAGCAGTTCTTC
CDR3 protein: CASSIAGPHNEQFF

clone size: NA
D gene: NA
J gene: TRBJ2-3
V gene: TRBV5-6
CDR3 DNA: TGTGCCAGCAGCATAACAGGGTGGTCAGATACGCAGTATTTT
CDR3 protein: CASSITGWSDTQYF

clone size: few
D gene: NA
J gene: TRBJ1-1
V gene: TRBV15
CDR3 DNA: TGTGCCACCAGCAGAGGCGGGGAAAACACTGAAGCTTTCTTT
CDR3 protein: CATSRGGENTEAFF

clone size: few
D gene: NA
J gene: TRBJ1-4
V gene: TRBV5-1
CDR3 DNA: TGCGCCAGCAGCCAACAGGGAGAGAATGAAAAACTGTTTTTT
CDR3 protein: CASSQQGENEKLFF

clone size: few
D gene: NA
J gene: TRBJ1-1
V gene: TRBV20-1
CDR3 DNA: TGCAGTGCCATCAGGGGCGCTGAAGCTTTCTTT
CDR3 protein: CSAIRGAEAFF

clone size: NA
D gene: NA
J gene: TRBJ1-1
V gene: TRBV14
CDR3 DNA: TGTGCCAGCAGCCAAGGGTCGAAGGTCTCTGAAGCTTTCTTT
CDR3 protein: CASSQGSKVSEAFF

clone size: NA
D gene: NA
J gene: TRBJ2-5
V gene: TRBV11-2
CDR3 DNA: TGTGCCAGCAGCTTAGATCAAGGACGAAAGGAGACCCAGTACTTC
CDR3 protein: CASSLDQGRKETQYF

clone size: NA
D gene: NA
J gene: TRBJ1-5
V gene: TRBV27
CDR3 DNA: TGTGCCAGTGGGGCTTTTGGGCAGCCCCAGCATTTT
CDR3 protein: CASGAFGQPQHF

clone size: once
D gene: TRBD1
J gene: TRBJ1-2
V gene: TRBV30
CDR3 DNA: TGTGCCTGGAGGACAGGGAACTATGGCTACACCTTC
CDR3 protein: CAWRTGNYGYTF

clone size: once
D gene: TRBD1
J gene: TRBJ2-1
V gene: TRBV29-1
CDR3 DNA: TGCAGCGTGGGAGCCCGGGACAGCATATACGTTGAGCAGTTCTTC
CDR3 protein: CSVGARDSIYVEQFF